This T cell receptor beta chain was sequenced for a study of blood T cell repertoires in COVID-19. Study context: Researchers got acute and convalescent COVID-19 samples from the United States, Italy and Spain. From T cells, B-cell-depleted T cells, or PBMCs came the material, which was cDNA or gDNA.

Per the original methods: It was from reference gene primer amplification that nucleated cell counts were estimated. Generated by immunoSEQ multiplex PCR, the TCRdb table keeps only in-frame clones and is missing some. The DNA gave D and trimming, while V, J and clone size come from that table. The sample shows 55,000 to 75,000 clones, roughly four fifths of them seen only once. Enrolment of Seattle patients took place during active infection, and they were followed longitudinally. Germline CDR1 and CDR2: SGHTA and FQGTGA. The junction had 6 bases not matched to a gene; V was cut back by 5 bases and J by 3 bases. There are 15 residues in the CDR3.

The sequenced sample was peripheral blood. The sequence was collected from a man older than 75 with COVID-19, enrolled during active disease. V usage is TRBV7-3 and J usage is TRBJ2-2, with 7 bases fitting TRBD2. Written as DNA, the CDR3 is TGTGCCAGCAGCGGCAGCGGGGATCACACCGGGGAGCTGTTTTTT. Its protein product is CASSGSGDHTGELFF.